The 25 T cell receptor beta chains listed next were all sequenced from one sample in a study of T cell clonality in common variable immunodeficiency. This table comes from immunoSEQ multiplex PCR, and its TCRdb copy is limited to in-frame clones, with some not included. The profile covers some 43,000 clones, none occurring a single time. Sequenced input: peripheral blood mononuclear cells. The source is a person between 18 and 69 years old in good health.

This clone has at least ten counts. The CDR3 end is not reached by the read, which stops 3 residues before it; the germline J gene fills it in. V is TRBV7-3 and J is TRBJ2-7; 15 bases match TRBD2. With V trimmed by 5 bases and J by 6 bases, 5 bases remained unmatched. Germline CDR1 reads SGHTA; CDR2 reads FQGTGA. This CDR3 has 15 amino acids. The CDR3 DNA, read in part, is TGTGCCAGCAGCCAGCCGGGACTAGCGGGAGGCGAG. Its protein is CASSQPGLAGGE. Given in full, the CDR3 is CASSQPGLAGGEQYF.

This clone came up many times. Read coverage stops 3 residues before the CDR3 terminus; the germline J gene supplies the remainder. The genes are TRBV10-2 and TRBJ2-5; D ambiguous. The CDR3 has 13 residues. V shed 2 bases and J shed 3 bases, with 7 bases lying between them. Per germline, CDR1 WSHSY and CDR2 SAAADI. The covered CDR3 bases are TGCGCCAGCAGTGAGGGCACAGAAGAGACC. It yields the protein CASSEGTEET. The CDR3 as a whole reads CASSEGTEETQYF.

This clone has ten or more counts. The CDR3 end lies 3 residues beyond the end of the read and is filled in from the germline J gene. V and J are TRBV14 and TRBJ2-2; TRBD1 might be the D (5 bases). This CDR3 is built from 16 residues. Germline loops: CDR1 SGHDN, CDR2 FVKESK. V gave up 1 base and J gave up 7 bases, with 16 bases separating them. The part of the CDR3 DNA that was read is TGTGCCAGCAGCCAAGCCCCCTCCAGGGCCGGCGGGGAG. It is translated as CASSQAPSRAGGE. The full CDR3 reads CASSQAPSRAGGELFF. Using reference TRBV14 and TRBJ2-2 for the parts outside the CDR3, the full variable domain is EAGVTQFPSHSVIEKGQTVTLRCDPISGHDNLYWYRRVMGKEIKFLLHFVKESKQDESGMPNNRFLAERTGGTYSTLKVQPAELEDSGVYFCASSQAPSRAGGELFFGEGSRLTVL.

This clone was found many times. Read data end 3 residues before the CDR3 end; the end is taken from the germline J gene. J is TRBJ1-2 and V is TRBV7-2; 7 nucleotides agree with TRBD1. The CDR3 covers 15 residues. Germline values: CDR1 SGHTA, CDR2 FQGNSA. V trimming: 2 bases; J trimming: 4 bases; junction bases outside the gene matches: 7. CDR3: CASSLPGGITYGYTF. Partial CDR3 DNA: TGTGCCAGCAGCTTACCAGGGGGTATAACCTATGGC. The full variable domain, with the rest looked up from reference TRBV7-2 and TRBJ1-2, is GAGVSQSPSNKVTEKGKDVELRCDPISGHTALYWYRQSLGQGLEFLIYFQGNSAPDKSGLPSDRFSAERTGGSVSTLTIQRTQQEDSAVYLCASSLPGGITYGYTFGSGTRLTVV.

In its sample, this clone is medium-sized. The missing CDR3 end, 3 residues past where the read stops, is filled in from the germline J gene. This rearrangement joins TRBV7-3 to TRBJ1-1, with D hard to call. Germline V CDR1 and CDR2: SGHTA, FQGTGA. The CDR3 is 13 residues long. The CDR3 is CASSLTPSGEAFF. CDR3 DNA, as far as it was read: TGTGCCAGCAGCTTAACGCCTAGCGGGGAG.

This clone has more than one count but fewer than ten. The read stops 3 residues short of the end of the CDR3; the missing end is completed from the germline J gene. V and J are TRBV7-2 and TRBJ2-5; no definite D call. V lost 1 base to trimming and J lost 3 bases, with 6 bases between them. The CDR3 contains 13 residues. Germline V gene lookup returns CDR1 SGHTA and CDR2 FQGNSA. The CDR3 sequence is CASSLGGKETQYF. The sequenced CDR3 bases are TGTGCCAGCAGCTTAGGCGGAAAAGAGACC.

This clone has a count of ten or more. The CDR3 is cut off 3 residues early in the read; its end comes from the germline J gene. V usage is TRBV7-9 and J usage is TRBJ1-2; weak D call: TRBD1 (5 bases). The CDR3 has 14 residues. V was cut by 3 bases and J by 3 bases, with 11 bases left in between. Germline CDR1 SEHNR, CDR2 FQNEAQ (reference sequence). The CDR3 DNA, read in part, is TGTGCCAGCAGCTTCCACGGCAGGGACTATGGC. It translates to CASSFHGRDYG. From start to end, the CDR3 is CASSFHGRDYGYTF.

Only a few counts were recorded for this clone. The read gets to within 3 residues of the CDR3 end, and the germline J gene fills in the rest. The rearrangement uses TRBV5-3 and TRBJ2-1; 11 bases align to TRBD2. TRBV5-3 is an ORF for which the function is uncertain. Losses at the gene ends were 3 bases for V and 4 bases for J; bases not matched to a gene: 9. This CDR3 has 17 amino acids. CDR3 loop: CARSSTSGMAPYNEQFF. Incomplete CDR3 DNA: TGTGCCAGAAGCTCGACTAGCGGGATGGCCCCGTACAATGAG.

This clone was detected many times. From the germline J gene comes the end of the CDR3, since the read stops 3 residues before it. This rearrangement joins TRBV20-1 to TRBJ2-3; tentative D call: TRBD1 (6 bases). There are 14 residues in the CDR3. The germline CDR1 and CDR2 sequences are DFQATT and SNEGSKA (reference sequence). V lost 7 bases and J 3 bases, leaving 17 bases between the germline ends. CDR3 sequence: CSVPPPTGTDTQYF. The covered CDR3 bases are TGCAGTGTCCCCCCCCCGACAGGAACAGATACG.

This clone was counted many times. The CDR3 extends 3 residues past the end of the read, so its final part is completed from the germline J gene. The V call is TRBV19, the J call TRBJ2-5; 9 bases agree with TRBD1. The trim removed 2 bases at V and 5 bases at J, leaving 0 bases unmatched. Per germline, CDR1 LNHDA and CDR2 SQIVND (reference sequence). This CDR3 spans 13 amino acids. CDR3 protein: CASSITGGETQYF. The CDR3 bases that were read are TGTGCCAGTAGTATAACAGGGGGCGAGACC.

In its sample, this clone was seen many times. The read falls 3 residues short of the CDR3 end, and the missing part is taken from the germline J gene. The chain has TRBV30 and TRBJ1-4; D call uncertain. The CDR3 consists of 14 residues. The V gene lost 2 bases and the J gene lost 7 bases, with 14 bases spanning the gap. Germline CDR1 GTSNPN, CDR2 SVGIG (reference sequence). Here the CDR3 reads CAWSPVGYSEKLFF. CDR3 bases read: TGTGCCTGGAGTCCCGTCGGGTATAGTGAAAAA.

This clone occurred many times. The read gets to within 3 residues of the CDR3 end, and the germline J gene fills in the rest. The gene calls are TRBV5-1 and TRBJ2-7; 10 bases match TRBD2. The CDR3 has 15 amino acids. Germline loops: CDR1 SGHRS, CDR2 YFSETQ. V lost 4 bases and J lost 4; bases outside the gene matches: 8. The CDR3 loop reads CASSPDLAGVYEQYF. The sequenced part of the CDR3 DNA is TGCGCCAGCAGCCCTGATCTAGCGGGAGTATACGAG.

This clone was detected ten times or more. The missing CDR3 end, 3 residues past where the read stops, is filled in from the germline J gene. This chain uses TRBV6-2 or TRBV6-3 with TRBJ1-1; D might be TRBD1 (5 bases). CDR3 length: 13 residues. Trimming shortened V by 4 bases and J by 4 bases, and 10 bases separated the two germline ends. The germline V gene has CDR1 MNHEY and CDR2 SVGEGT. The DNA read from the CDR3 is TGTGCCAGCAGTTTAGGGGCTGGCACTGAA. It specifies CASSLGAGTE. The CDR3, in full, reads CASSLGAGTEAFF.

This clone was observed many times. From the germline J gene comes the end of the CDR3, since the read stops 3 residues before it. The chain couples TRBV29-1 to TRBJ2-7; 8 positions agree with TRBD2. In germline, CDR1 is SQVTM, CDR2 ANQGSEA. V was pared by 3 bases and J by 5 bases, with 6 bases of the junction left unmatched. The CDR3 consists of 13 residues. The CDR3 loop is CSVDPGAGDEQYF. The part of the CDR3 DNA that was read is TGCAGCGTTGACCCCGGAGCGGGGGACGAG.

This clone was picked up many times. Read sequence stops 3 residues before the CDR3 end, and the germline J gene provides the missing end. This sequence joins TRBV6-1 and TRBJ1-5; D unresolved. V was clipped by 2 bases and J by 4 bases, with 12 bases between them. The CDR3 is 15 residues long. Germline V gene data show CDR1 as MNHNS and CDR2 as SASEGT. The sequenced CDR3 bases are TGTGCCAGCAGTGAATCCCAGTTCTTAAATCAGCCC. This translates into CASSESQFLNQP. The entire CDR3 reads CASSESQFLNQPQHF.

This clone came up many times. The CDR3 goes on 3 residues after the read ends, and that part is filled in from the germline J gene. V and J are TRBV4-2 and TRBJ2-1, with D tentatively TRBD1 (6 bases). The CDR3 covers 14 residues. Germline values: CDR1 LGHNA, CDR2 YNFKEQ. Trimming pared 6 bases from V and 6 bases from J, leaving 15 bases between. CDR3 bases read: TGTGCCAGCAGACGGGGACACGACTCCAATGAG. Protein product: CASRRGHDSNE. The full CDR3 reads CASRRGHDSNEQFF.

This clone was observed a few times. The read comes to an end 3 residues before the CDR3 does, leaving the germline J gene to fill in the end. J is TRBJ2-4 and V is TRBV18; possibly TRBD1 for D (6 bases). The CDR3 covers 14 residues. The germline CDR1 and CDR2 sequences are KGHSH and LQKENI. CDR3 residues: CASSLARGEDGQYF. The sequenced part of the CDR3 DNA is TGTGCCAGCTCACTGGCCAGGGGCGAGGATGGT.

This clone was seen repeatedly, ten times or more. Coverage ceases 3 residues before the CDR3 finishes, and the germline J gene fills in the end. The V gene is TRBV30, the J gene TRBJ2-1, with D hard to call. Germline V lookup: CDR1 GTSNPN, CDR2 SVGIG (reference sequence). This CDR3 contains 13 residues. The V end lost 7 bases, the J end lost 0 bases, and 10 bases lay between the germline ends. The CDR3 spells CALPLSSYNEQFF. The covered CDR3 bases are TGTGCCTTGCCTCTCAGCTCCTACAATGAG.

Ten or more counts support this clone. The read terminates 3 residues ahead of where the CDR3 ends, so the germline J gene completes it. The chain couples TRBV6-2 or TRBV6-3 to TRBJ2-7; tentative D call: TRBD1 (5 bases). V gave up 5 bases and J gave up 4 bases, with 9 bases separating them. The CDR3 totals 12 residues. Germline CDR1 reads MNHEY; CDR2 reads SVGEGT. The chain's CDR3 is CASSPTVYEQYF. The sequenced part of the CDR3 DNA is TGTGCCAGCAGTCCGACAGTGTACGAG.

This clone was recorded at least ten times. The read finishes 3 residues shy of the CDR3 end, and the germline J gene is used to complete it. The chain joins TRBV19 to TRBJ2-5; D unresolved. Trimming pared 3 bases from V and 2 bases from J, leaving 10 bases between. CDR1 and CDR2 (germline): LNHDA, SQIVND (reference sequence). The CDR3 length is 14 residues. The CDR3 DNA, read in part, is TGTGCCAGTAGTATTGGAACTAAACAAGAGACC. Protein sequence: CASSIGTKQET. The full CDR3 sequence reads CASSIGTKQETQYF.

In this sample, this clone turned up many times. The read gets to within 3 residues of the CDR3 end, and the germline J gene fills in the rest. The V call is TRBV10-3, the J call TRBJ1-2; D is possibly TRBD1 (5 bases). The CDR3 is 13 amino acids. V lost 7 bases and J lost 3, with 12 bases in between. Looked up from germline, CDR1 is ENHRY and CDR2 is SYGVKD. The DNA read from the CDR3 is TGTGCCATCACTGCCAGGGTGGACTATGGC. Translation gives CAITARVDYG. The complete CDR3 reads CAITARVDYGYTF.

This clone was counted a few times. The read finishes 3 residues shy of the CDR3 end, and the germline J gene is used to complete it. The gene calls are TRBV5-1 and TRBJ2-5; 10 nucleotides align to TRBD2. This CDR3 is 15 amino acids long. Losses at the gene ends were 1 base for V and 7 bases for J; bases not matched to a gene: 7. From germline, CDR1 is SGHRS and CDR2 YFSETQ. CDR3 loop: CASSLSTSGKGTQYF. CDR3 bases read: TGCGCCAGCAGCTTGAGTACTAGCGGGAAGGGGACC.

This clone was counted many times. Coverage ceases 3 residues before the CDR3 finishes, and the germline J gene fills in the end. The rearrangement links TRBV19 to TRBJ2-1; TRBD2 agrees at 12 bases. The V and J ends lost 6 bases and 7 bases, in that order; junction bases with no gene match: 4. The CDR3 runs to 14 residues. The germline V gene has CDR1 LNHDA and CDR2 SQIVND (reference sequence). The sequenced part of the CDR3 DNA is TGTGCCAGTAGGACTAGCGGGAGTGGGAATGAG. It encodes CASRTSGSGNE. The CDR3 as a whole reads CASRTSGSGNEQFF. The full variable domain, completed using reference TRBV19 and TRBJ2-1, is DGGITQSPKYLFRKEGQNVTLSCEQNLNHDAMYWYRQDPGQGLRLIYYSQIVNDFQKGDIAEGYSVSREKKESFPLTVTSAQKNPTAFYLCASRTSGSGNEQFFGPGTRLTVL.

In its sample, this clone was seen many times. The sequence runs out 3 residues before the end of the CDR3; the remainder is reconstructed from the germline J gene. V and J are TRBV30 and TRBJ1-2; tentative D call: TRBD1 (6 bases). CDR1 and CDR2 from the germline V gene are GTSNPN and SVGIG (reference sequence). CDR3 size: 13 residues. Partial CDR3 DNA: TGTGCCTGGAGTCGTCGACAGGCCGCGAGC. It yields the protein CAWSRRQAAS. The entire CDR3 protein reads CAWSRRQAASYTF.

This clone was detected only a few times. CDR3 DNA (partial): TGCGCCAGCAGCTTTGCGCGGGGCACCTACAATGAG. This translates into CASSFARGTYNE. The full CDR3 is CASSFARGTYNEQFF. The genes are TRBV5-1 and TRBJ2-1, with a possible D match to TRBD2 (6 bases). The read halts 3 residues ahead of the CDR3 end, with the missing end drawn from the germline J gene. Germline V gene lookup returns CDR1 SGHRS and CDR2 YFSETQ. V lost 2 bases and J lost 2, with 11 bases in between. The CDR3 is 15 amino acids.